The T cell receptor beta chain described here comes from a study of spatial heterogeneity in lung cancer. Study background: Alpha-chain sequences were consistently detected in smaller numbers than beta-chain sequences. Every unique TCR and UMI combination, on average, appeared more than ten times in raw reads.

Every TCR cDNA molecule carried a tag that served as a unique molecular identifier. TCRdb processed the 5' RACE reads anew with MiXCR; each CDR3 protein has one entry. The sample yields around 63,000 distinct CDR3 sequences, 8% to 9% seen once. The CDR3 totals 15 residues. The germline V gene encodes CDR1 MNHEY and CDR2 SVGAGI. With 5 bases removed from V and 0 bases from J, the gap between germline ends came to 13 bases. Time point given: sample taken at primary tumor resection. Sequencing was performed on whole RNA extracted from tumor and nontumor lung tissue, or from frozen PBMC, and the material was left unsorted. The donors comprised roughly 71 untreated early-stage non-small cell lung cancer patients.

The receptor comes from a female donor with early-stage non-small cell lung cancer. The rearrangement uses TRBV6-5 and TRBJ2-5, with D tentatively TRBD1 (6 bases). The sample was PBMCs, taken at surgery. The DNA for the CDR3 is TGTGCCAGCAGTCGCCACGGACAGTACCAAGAGACCCAGTACTTC. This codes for CASSRHGQYQETQYF.